The clone carrying this T cell receptor beta chain was picked up a small number of times. Its antigen is undetermined. This sample stems from a study of CD8+ T cells in alopecia areata. Study observations and caveats: Greater clonality was observed in lesional scalp samples, especially alopecia totalis/universalis, versus normal scalp.

The study team obtained lesional scalp punch biopsies and peripheral blood from alopecia areata patients. Cell sorting on a FACSAria was used to separate CD4+ and CD8+ T cells from the PBMCs. There are 15 residues in the CDR3. Germline CDR1 MNHEY, CDR2 SMNVEV (reference sequence). The V and J ends lost 3 bases and 6 bases, in that order; junction bases with no gene match: 6. Isolated RNA was reverse transcribed into cDNA used as the sequencing template. The repertoire was sequenced with immunoSEQ multiplex PCR; TCRdb's copy has only in-frame clones and lacks some. The sample yields 65,000 to 95,000 clones, roughly 47% seen once.

The receptor was isolated from a human donor with alopecia areata. The specimen sequenced was NKG2D-high CD8+ T cells sorted from blood. The rearrangement joins TRBV27 to TRBJ2-1, with 9 bases fitting TRBD2. CDR3 DNA sequence: TGTGCCAGCAGTTTGGGTCTAGCGGGGACCAATGAGCAGTTCTTC. Protein: CASSLGLAGTNEQFF.